This is a list of T cell receptor beta chains from one sample in a study of blood T cell repertoires in COVID-19. The repertoire was sequenced with immunoSEQ multiplex PCR; TCRdb's copy has only in-frame clones and lacks some. The sample contains 95,000 to 100,000 clones, roughly four fifths of which appear only once. Sequenced input: peripheral blood. The receptors derive from a man in his sixties or seventies with acute or convalescent COVID-19. Both conserved end residues are part of each CDR3. The order of the fields is V gene, D gene, CDR3 length, clone size, J gene, CDR3 DNA, CDR3 protein. The D gene is left open where the match is weak. Clone size is not always given. Where it is, it says once, few, many or a class for expanded clones.

v_call: TRBV10-2; d_call: .; cdr3_length: 13; clone_size: .; j_call: TRBJ1-5; cdr3_nt: TGCGCCAGCAGTGAGGAAGCTATTCAGCCCCAGCATTTT; cdr3_aa: CASSEEAIQPQHF
v_call: TRBV19; d_call: .; cdr3_length: 13; clone_size: once; j_call: TRBJ2-2; cdr3_nt: TGTGCCAGTAGTACTCAGGTCACCGGGGAGCTGTTTTTT; cdr3_aa: CASSTQVTGELFF
v_call: TRBV11-1; d_call: .; cdr3_length: 12; clone_size: .; j_call: TRBJ1-2; cdr3_nt: TGTGCCAGCAGCTCCCTGAGCCTAGACTACACCTTC; cdr3_aa: CASSSLSLDYTF
v_call: TRBV28; d_call: TRBD2; cdr3_length: 19; clone_size: .; j_call: TRBJ2-1; cdr3_nt: TGTGCCAGCAGTCCGTCGGGACTAGCGGGAGTTAGTAATTACAATGAGCAGTTCTTC; cdr3_aa: CASSPSGLAGVSNYNEQFF
v_call: TRBV5-6; d_call: .; cdr3_length: 14; clone_size: .; j_call: TRBJ2-5; cdr3_nt: TGTGCCAGCAGCTTAAGGGAGTCCGCGGAGACCCAGTACTTC; cdr3_aa: CASSLRESAETQYF
v_call: TRBV19; d_call: TRBD1; cdr3_length: 16; clone_size: few; j_call: TRBJ2-2; cdr3_nt: TGTGCCAGTAGGGGACAGGGCGATTTGAACACCGGGGAGCTGTTTTTT; cdr3_aa: CASRGQGDLNTGELFF
v_call: TRBV11-3; d_call: TRBD1; cdr3_length: 16; clone_size: few; j_call: TRBJ2-5; cdr3_nt: TGTGCCAGCAGCTTAGGAGATCCAGGGGGTTCAGAGACCCAGTACTTC; cdr3_aa: CASSLGDPGGSETQYF
v_call: TRBV5-1; d_call: TRBD1; cdr3_length: 14; clone_size: few; j_call: TRBJ2-3; cdr3_nt: TGCGCCAGCAGCCTGGGACAGGGAGCAGATACGCAGTATTTT; cdr3_aa: CASSLGQGADTQYF
v_call: TRBV30; d_call: .; cdr3_length: 17; clone_size: once; j_call: TRBJ1-4; cdr3_nt: TGTGCCTGGAGTAACAAATATCGGGATGTCCCATGGGAAAAACTGTTTTTT; cdr3_aa: CAWSNKYRDVPWEKLFF
v_call: TRBV19; d_call: TRBD1; cdr3_length: 13; clone_size: .; j_call: TRBJ1-6; cdr3_nt: TGTGCCAGTCAGGACAGGACGAATTCACCCCTCCACTTT; cdr3_aa: CASQDRTNSPLHF
v_call: TRBV5-4; d_call: .; cdr3_length: 13; clone_size: .; j_call: TRBJ1-1; cdr3_nt: TGTGCCAGCAGCCTAACAGCGAACACTGAAGCTTTCTTT; cdr3_aa: CASSLTANTEAFF
v_call: TRBV28; d_call: .; cdr3_length: 14; clone_size: .; j_call: TRBJ2-7; cdr3_nt: TGTGCCAGCATTACAAGCGGACTTTCCTACGAGCAGTACTTC; cdr3_aa: CASITSGLSYEQYF
v_call: TRBV12-5; d_call: .; cdr3_length: 17; clone_size: .; j_call: TRBJ1-5; cdr3_nt: TGTGCTAGTGGTTTGGTACTCGGTCGCAGGGGCAATCAGCCCCAGCATTTT; cdr3_aa: CASGLVLGRRGNQPQHF
v_call: TRBV5-1; d_call: .; cdr3_length: 16; clone_size: .; j_call: TRBJ1-1; cdr3_nt: TGCGCCAGCGGGCAACCGGGCCGAATTCCGGGGACTGAAGCTTTCTTT; cdr3_aa: CASGQPGRIPGTEAFF
v_call: TRBV11-2; d_call: .; cdr3_length: 14; clone_size: .; j_call: TRBJ2-1; cdr3_nt: TGTGCCAGCAGCCTTCGGAGGGGTTACAATGAGCAGTTCTTC; cdr3_aa: CASSLRRGYNEQFF
v_call: TRBV19; d_call: .; cdr3_length: 13; clone_size: .; j_call: TRBJ1-5; cdr3_nt: TGTGCCAGTAGCAGTGGGAGGCTTCGGCCCCAGCATTTT; cdr3_aa: CASSSGRLRPQHF
v_call: TRBV5-1; d_call: .; cdr3_length: 15; clone_size: .; j_call: TRBJ2-1; cdr3_nt: TGCGCCAGCAGCTTGGCCGGTCAGGGGTTAGATGAGCAGTTCTTC; cdr3_aa: CASSLAGQGLDEQFF
v_call: TRBV14; d_call: .; cdr3_length: 15; clone_size: once; j_call: TRBJ1-2; cdr3_nt: TGTGCCAGCAGCCAAGCAAGGGGTGGGGCCCGTGGCTACACCTTC; cdr3_aa: CASSQARGGARGYTF
v_call: TRBV18; d_call: .; cdr3_length: 16; clone_size: .; j_call: TRBJ1-2; cdr3_nt: TGTGCCAGCTCACCGGCAGAGGCCTCTCTTGATTATGGCTACACCTTC; cdr3_aa: CASSPAEASLDYGYTF
v_call: TRBV5-1; d_call: TRBD1; cdr3_length: 15; clone_size: few; j_call: TRBJ1-1; cdr3_nt: TGCGCCAGCAGCTTGGGGACAGGAGAAGGCACTGAAGCTTTCTTT; cdr3_aa: CASSLGTGEGTEAFF
v_call: TRBV28; d_call: TRBD1; cdr3_length: 14; clone_size: medium-sized; j_call: TRBJ1-6; cdr3_nt: TGTGCCAGCAGTGGACAGGGGAATAATTCACCCCTCCACTTT; cdr3_aa: CASSGQGNNSPLHF
v_call: TRBV6-5; d_call: .; cdr3_length: 13; clone_size: .; j_call: TRBJ2-6; cdr3_nt: TGTGCCATAGGAGGGGTTGGGGCCAACGTCCTGACTTTC; cdr3_aa: CAIGGVGANVLTF
v_call: TRBV28; d_call: .; cdr3_length: 12; clone_size: few; j_call: TRBJ1-1; cdr3_nt: TGTGCCAGCAGGCCCCGCAGGGCTGAAGCTTTCTTT; cdr3_aa: CASRPRRAEAFF
v_call: TRBV6-5; d_call: .; cdr3_length: 15; clone_size: .; j_call: TRBJ1-4; cdr3_nt: TGTGCCAGCATAGTCGGCGGGGCCCCAGTAGAAAAACTGTTTTTT; cdr3_aa: CASIVGGAPVEKLFF
v_call: TRBV14; d_call: TRBD2; cdr3_length: 16; clone_size: .; j_call: TRBJ2-1; cdr3_nt: TGTGCCAGCAGCCGGAAGGTCAGCGGGGGGGCGAATGAGCAGTTCTTC; cdr3_aa: CASSRKVSGGANEQFF
v_call: TRBV11-2; d_call: .; cdr3_length: 17; clone_size: .; j_call: TRBJ2-7; cdr3_nt: TGTGCCAGCACCTTCACCGTCGCTTCGGGATACTCCTACGAGCAGTACTTC; cdr3_aa: CASTFTVASGYSYEQYF
v_call: TRBV6-5; d_call: .; cdr3_length: 15; clone_size: .; j_call: TRBJ1-6; cdr3_nt: TGTGCCAGCAGTCCTATTGACAGCACCAATTCACCCCTCCACTTT; cdr3_aa: CASSPIDSTNSPLHF
v_call: TRBV11-2; d_call: .; cdr3_length: 14; clone_size: .; j_call: TRBJ2-7; cdr3_nt: TGTGCCAGCAGCTTAAACCAGGGGTTCTACGAGCAGTACTTC; cdr3_aa: CASSLNQGFYEQYF
v_call: TRBV5-1; d_call: TRBD1; cdr3_length: 15; clone_size: .; j_call: TRBJ1-3; cdr3_nt: TGCGCCAGCAGCCTGGACAGGGCCGGAGGAAACACCATATATTTT; cdr3_aa: CASSLDRAGGNTIYF
v_call: TRBV28; d_call: TRBD1; cdr3_length: 17; clone_size: .; j_call: TRBJ1-4; cdr3_nt: TGTGCCAGCAGTTTCCCAGGACAGGGGGCGGCTAATGAAAAACTGTTTTTT; cdr3_aa: CASSFPGQGAANEKLFF
v_call: TRBV6-4; d_call: TRBD2; cdr3_length: 13; clone_size: .; j_call: TRBJ2-3; cdr3_nt: TGTGCCAGCAGTTCGACTAGCGAGGATACGCAGTATTTT; cdr3_aa: CASSSTSEDTQYF
v_call: TRBV4-1; d_call: TRBD1; cdr3_length: 17; clone_size: .; j_call: TRBJ2-7; cdr3_nt: TGCGCCAGCAGCCAAGTTTGGGGAGACAGGGGATCCTACGAGCAGTACTTC; cdr3_aa: CASSQVWGDRGSYEQYF
v_call: TRBV7-2; d_call: TRBD1; cdr3_length: 13; clone_size: few; j_call: TRBJ2-5; cdr3_nt: TGTGCCAGCAGCTTCGACAGGGAAGGGACCCAGTACTTC; cdr3_aa: CASSFDREGTQYF
v_call: TRBV25-1; d_call: TRBD1; cdr3_length: 17; clone_size: .; j_call: TRBJ1-2; cdr3_nt: TGTGCCAGCAGTGAGGTGACAGGGGGCCGAGTTACCTATGGCTACACCTTC; cdr3_aa: CASSEVTGGRVTYGYTF
v_call: TRBV19; d_call: TRBD1; cdr3_length: 18; clone_size: .; j_call: TRBJ2-6; cdr3_nt: TGTGCCAGTAGTATGACGGCAGGGGGTTTGTCTGGGGCCAACGTCCTGACTTTC; cdr3_aa: CASSMTAGGLSGANVLTF
v_call: TRBV18; d_call: TRBD1; cdr3_length: 15; clone_size: .; j_call: TRBJ2-3; cdr3_nt: TGTGCCAGCTCCCAGACAGGGGGAGGCACAGATACGCAGTATTTT; cdr3_aa: CASSQTGGGTDTQYF
v_call: TRBV4-1; d_call: .; cdr3_length: 13; clone_size: .; j_call: TRBJ1-1; cdr3_nt: TGCGCCAGCAGCCAAAGCCGGGTGAATGAAGCTTTCTTT; cdr3_aa: CASSQSRVNEAFF
v_call: TRBV6-1; d_call: TRBD2; cdr3_length: 17; clone_size: .; j_call: TRBJ2-7; cdr3_nt: TGTGCCAGCAGTGAAGGACGGGGGGGACGGGGATTCTACGAGCAGTACTTC; cdr3_aa: CASSEGRGGRGFYEQYF
v_call: TRBV15; d_call: TRBD1; cdr3_length: 16; clone_size: few; j_call: TRBJ2-1; cdr3_nt: TGTGCCACCAGCAAACAGTCAGGGGGCTCCTACAATGAGCAGTTCTTC; cdr3_aa: CATSKQSGGSYNEQFF
v_call: TRBV2; d_call: TRBD2; cdr3_length: 15; clone_size: .; j_call: TRBJ2-5; cdr3_nt: TGTGCCAGCAGGCTTGTACTAGCGAGGCAAGAGACCCAGTACTTC; cdr3_aa: CASRLVLARQETQYF
v_call: TRBV9; d_call: TRBD2; cdr3_length: 16; clone_size: once; j_call: TRBJ2-1; cdr3_nt: TGTGCCAGCAGCGTAGCTAAGAGCGGGGGTGTGGGAGAGCAGTTCTTC; cdr3_aa: CASSVAKSGGVGEQFF
v_call: TRBV5-4; d_call: .; cdr3_length: 14; clone_size: .; j_call: TRBJ1-2; cdr3_nt: TGTGCCAGCAGCTTGAGGCGGACTAACTATGGCTACACCTTC; cdr3_aa: CASSLRRTNYGYTF
v_call: TRBV7-8; d_call: TRBD1; cdr3_length: 14; clone_size: .; j_call: TRBJ1-5; cdr3_nt: TGTGCCAGCAGCCTACAGGGGTACGGTCAGCCCCAGCATTTT; cdr3_aa: CASSLQGYGQPQHF
v_call: TRBV7-2; d_call: .; cdr3_length: 12; clone_size: .; j_call: TRBJ2-3; cdr3_nt: TGTGCCAGCAGCTTAAACCGGGGTACGCAGTATTTT; cdr3_aa: CASSLNRGTQYF
v_call: TRBV19; d_call: .; cdr3_length: 14; clone_size: .; j_call: TRBJ2-7; cdr3_nt: TGTGCCAGTAGTACTCCAGGGGACTCCTACGAGCAGTACTTC; cdr3_aa: CASSTPGDSYEQYF
v_call: TRBV9; d_call: .; cdr3_length: 14; clone_size: .; j_call: TRBJ2-1; cdr3_nt: TGTGCCAGCAGCGCGGGTTCCGCCGGCAATGAGCAGTTCTTC; cdr3_aa: CASSAGSAGNEQFF
v_call: TRBV19; d_call: .; cdr3_length: 15; clone_size: .; j_call: TRBJ2-1; cdr3_nt: TGTGCCAGTAGTACCGAACAGGTAGGGGTCAATGAGCAGTTCTTC; cdr3_aa: CASSTEQVGVNEQFF
v_call: TRBV30; d_call: TRBD2; cdr3_length: 15; clone_size: .; j_call: TRBJ2-2; cdr3_nt: TGTGCCTGGACTCCCGGGGGGGCAGGCACCGGGGAGCTGTTTTTT; cdr3_aa: CAWTPGGAGTGELFF
v_call: TRBV11-3; d_call: .; cdr3_length: 16; clone_size: .; j_call: TRBJ2-1; cdr3_nt: TGTGCCAGCAGCTTTTCCGGGGGCGGGAGTGGGTATGAGCAGTTCTTC; cdr3_aa: CASSFSGGGSGYEQFF
v_call: TRBV24-1; d_call: .; cdr3_length: 14; clone_size: .; j_call: TRBJ1-1; cdr3_nt: TGTGCCACCAGTGATTGGGGGGAGCGGACTGAAGCTTTCTTT; cdr3_aa: CATSDWGERTEAFF
v_call: TRBV5-1; d_call: .; cdr3_length: 15; clone_size: .; j_call: TRBJ2-1; cdr3_nt: TGCGCCAGCAGCTTGGCCACGACTAGAAACAATGAGCAGTTCTTC; cdr3_aa: CASSLATTRNNEQFF
v_call: TRBV25-1; d_call: TRBD2; cdr3_length: 16; clone_size: .; j_call: TRBJ2-1; cdr3_nt: TGTGCCAGCAGTGGTCGAGGACTAGCGGGTCTTAATGAGCAGTTCTTC; cdr3_aa: CASSGRGLAGLNEQFF
v_call: TRBV19; d_call: TRBD2; cdr3_length: 15; clone_size: .; j_call: TRBJ2-1; cdr3_nt: TGTGCCAGTAGTGGCCCAGCGGGGGCCTACAATGAGCAGTTCTTC; cdr3_aa: CASSGPAGAYNEQFF
v_call: TRBV7-3; d_call: TRBD1; cdr3_length: 16; clone_size: once; j_call: TRBJ1-6; cdr3_nt: TGTGCCAGCAGCTTAAATCGTGCAGGGGGCAATTCACCCCTCCACTTT; cdr3_aa: CASSLNRAGGNSPLHF
v_call: TRBV7-3; d_call: .; cdr3_length: 14; clone_size: .; j_call: TRBJ2-1; cdr3_nt: TGTGCCAGCAGCATAGGACTTAACTACAATGAGCAGTTCTTC; cdr3_aa: CASSIGLNYNEQFF